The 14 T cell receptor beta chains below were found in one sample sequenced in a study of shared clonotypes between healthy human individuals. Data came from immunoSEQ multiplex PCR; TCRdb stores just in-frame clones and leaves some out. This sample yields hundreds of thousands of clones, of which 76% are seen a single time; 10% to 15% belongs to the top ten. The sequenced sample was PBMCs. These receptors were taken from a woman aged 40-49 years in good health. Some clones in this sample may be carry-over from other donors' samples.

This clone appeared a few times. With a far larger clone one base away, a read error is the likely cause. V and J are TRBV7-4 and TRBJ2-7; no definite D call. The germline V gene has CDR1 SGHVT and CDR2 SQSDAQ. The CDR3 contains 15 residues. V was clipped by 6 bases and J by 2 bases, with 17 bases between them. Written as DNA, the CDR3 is TGTGCCAGCAGTTTCCTCCGCTGCTCACCCTACGAGCAGTACTTC. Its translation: CASSFLRCSPYEQYF.

In DNA, the CDR3 is TGTGCCACCAGCAGTCCCAATGAGGGGTTGGAAGGCTACACCTTC. This codes for CATSSPNEGLEGYTF. J is TRBJ1-2 and V is TRBV15; tentative D call: TRBD1 (5 bases). CDR1 and CDR2 from the germline V gene are LNHNV and YYDKDF (reference sequence). Trimming left V 3 bases short and J 8 bases short, with 19 bases between. CDR3 length: 15 residues.

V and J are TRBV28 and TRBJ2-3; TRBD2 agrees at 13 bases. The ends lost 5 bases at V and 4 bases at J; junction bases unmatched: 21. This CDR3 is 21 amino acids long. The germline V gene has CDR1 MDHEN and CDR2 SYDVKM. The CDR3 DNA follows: TGTGCCAGCAGTCCTCGTAGGGGTATTCGAGGACTAGCGGGAGTCGCAGATACGCAGTATTTT. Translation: CASSPRRGIRGLAGVADTQYF.

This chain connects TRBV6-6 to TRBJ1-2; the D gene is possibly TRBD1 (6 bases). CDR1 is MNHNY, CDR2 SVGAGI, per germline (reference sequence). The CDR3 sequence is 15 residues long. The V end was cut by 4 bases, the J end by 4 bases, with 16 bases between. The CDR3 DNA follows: TGTGCCAGCAGTTCCCTGACGGGGGCCGGCTATGGCTACACCTTC. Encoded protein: CASSSLTGAGYGYTF.

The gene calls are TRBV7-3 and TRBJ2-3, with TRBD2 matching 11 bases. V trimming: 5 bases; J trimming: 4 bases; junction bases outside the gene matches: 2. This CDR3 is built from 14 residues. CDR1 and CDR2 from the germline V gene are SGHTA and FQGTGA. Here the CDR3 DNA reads TGTGCCAGCAGCATTAGCGGGAGGGCAGATACGCAGTATTTT. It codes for CASSISGRADTQYF.

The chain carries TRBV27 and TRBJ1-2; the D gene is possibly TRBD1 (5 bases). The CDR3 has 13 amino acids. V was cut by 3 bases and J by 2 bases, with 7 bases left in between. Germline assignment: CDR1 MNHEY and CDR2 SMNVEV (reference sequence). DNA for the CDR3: TGTGCCAGCAGTTTTAGACAGAACTATGGCTACACCTTC. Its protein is CASSFRQNYGYTF.

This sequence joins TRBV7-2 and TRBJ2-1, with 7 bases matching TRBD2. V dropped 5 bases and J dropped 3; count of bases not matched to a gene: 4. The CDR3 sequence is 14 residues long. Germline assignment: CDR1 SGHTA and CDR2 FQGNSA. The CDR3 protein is CASSPQRDYNEQFF. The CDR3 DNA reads TGTGCCAGCAGCCCACAGCGGGACTACAATGAGCAGTTCTTC.

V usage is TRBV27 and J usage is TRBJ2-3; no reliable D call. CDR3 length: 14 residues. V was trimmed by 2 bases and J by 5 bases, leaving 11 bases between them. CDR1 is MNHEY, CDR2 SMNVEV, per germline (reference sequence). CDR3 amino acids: CASSLKTLRDTQYF. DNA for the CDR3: TGTGCCAGCAGTTTAAAGACCTTGCGAGATACGCAGTATTTT.

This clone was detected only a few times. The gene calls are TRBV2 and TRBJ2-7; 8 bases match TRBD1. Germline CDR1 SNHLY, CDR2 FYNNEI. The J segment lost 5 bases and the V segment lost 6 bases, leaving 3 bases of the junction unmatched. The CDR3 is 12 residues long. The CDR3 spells CASREQGDEQYF. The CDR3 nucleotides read TGTGCCAGCAGAGAACAGGGGGACGAGCAGTACTTC.

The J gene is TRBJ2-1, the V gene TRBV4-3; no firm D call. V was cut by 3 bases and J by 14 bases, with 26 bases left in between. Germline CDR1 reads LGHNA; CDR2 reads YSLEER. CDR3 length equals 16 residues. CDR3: CASSQALSGGPFGEFF. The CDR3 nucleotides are TGCGCCAGCAGCCAGGCTCTCTCCGGTGGACCTTTTGGGGAGTTCTTC.

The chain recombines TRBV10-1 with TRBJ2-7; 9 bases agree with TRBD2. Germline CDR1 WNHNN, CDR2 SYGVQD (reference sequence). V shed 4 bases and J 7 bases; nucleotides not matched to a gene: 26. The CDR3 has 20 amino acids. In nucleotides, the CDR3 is TGCGCCAGCAGTGCCCCGACTAGCGGACTAAAAAATAGACCCGAAGGGGAGCAGTACTTC. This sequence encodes CASSAPTSGLKNRPEGEQYF.

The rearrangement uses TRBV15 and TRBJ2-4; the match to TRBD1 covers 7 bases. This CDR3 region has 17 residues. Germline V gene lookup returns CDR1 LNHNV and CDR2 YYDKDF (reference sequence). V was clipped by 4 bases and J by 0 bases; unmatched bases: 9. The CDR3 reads CATSKGSTGVAKNIQYF. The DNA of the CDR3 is TGTGCCACCAGCAAAGGGAGTACAGGGGTAGCCAAAAACATTCAGTACTTC.

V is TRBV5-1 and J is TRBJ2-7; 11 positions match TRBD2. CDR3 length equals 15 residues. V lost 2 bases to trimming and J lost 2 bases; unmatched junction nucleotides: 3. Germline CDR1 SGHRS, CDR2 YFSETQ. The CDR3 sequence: CASSFGTSGTYEQYF. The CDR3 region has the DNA TGCGCCAGCAGCTTTGGGACTAGCGGCACCTACGAGCAGTACTTC.

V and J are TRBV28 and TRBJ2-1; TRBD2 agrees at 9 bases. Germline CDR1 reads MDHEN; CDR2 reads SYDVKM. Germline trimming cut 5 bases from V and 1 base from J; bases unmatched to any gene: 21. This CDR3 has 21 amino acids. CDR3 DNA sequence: TGTGCCAGCAGTCCCCTCCGGGGATCAGGCCCTAGCGGGGAATCCTACAATGAGCAGTTCTTC. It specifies CASSPLRGSGPSGESYNEQFF.